The 15 T cell receptor beta chains listed next were all sequenced from one sample in a study of cytomegalovirus exposure and HLA in healthy donors (dated by TCRdb to 2017 to 2019). The protocol used for the library was the immunoSEQ multiplex PCR assay. A mixture of 60 forward primers for TCR Vbeta segments and 13 reverse primers for TCR Jbeta segments was used in the multiplex PCR. Not all clones reach the TCRdb copy of this immuneACCESS table, which keeps in-frame sequences only. Checked studies attribute under half of the gap to unresolved V genes and leave the rest unexplained. The sample table records roughly 100,000 clones; around 85% of these occur just once. The top ten clones comprise around 5.2% of the sample. Sample: PBMCs. Source of these receptors: a man in his forties in good health and CMV-seropositive.

The V and J genes are TRBV2 and TRBJ2-7, with 8 bases matching TRBD1. Germline V gives CDR1 SNHLY, CDR2 FYNNEI. This CDR3 has 15 residues. Losses at the gene ends were 5 bases for V and 0 bases for J; bases not matched to a gene: 6. The DNA for the CDR3 is TGTGCCAGCAGTCGGACAGGGAGCAGCTCCTACGAGCAGTACTTC. Protein product: CASSRTGSSSYEQYF.

The J gene is TRBJ1-5, the V gene TRBV28, with 7 bases fitting TRBD1. The CDR3 is 15 residues long. The germline V gene has CDR1 MDHEN and CDR2 SYDVKM. J gave up 0 bases and V 5 bases, and 4 bases lay outside the gene matches. CDR3 in DNA: TGTGCCAGCAGTACCGGACAGGTTAGCAATCAGCCCCAGCATTTT. As protein: CASSTGQVSNQPQHF.

This sequence joins TRBV15 and TRBJ2-6, with TRBD2 matching over 7 bases. Trimming took 0 bases from V and 1 from J; bases not matched to a gene: 12. Per germline, CDR1 LNHNV and CDR2 YYDKDF (reference sequence). The CDR3 extends over 20 amino acids. This chain's CDR3 is CATSREVLLAGRSGANVLTF. In nucleotides, the CDR3 is TGTGCCACCAGCAGAGAGGTATTGTTAGCGGGTAGATCTGGGGCCAACGTCCTGACTTTC.

This chain connects TRBV7-2 to TRBJ2-3; tentatively, D is TRBD1 (5 bases). V was pared by 2 bases and J by 3 bases, with 15 bases between. This CDR3 region has 16 residues. Germline-derived CDR1 and CDR2 are SGHTA and FQGNSA. The CDR3 DNA sequence: TGTGCCAGCAGCTTAAGACAGCCGATCAGTACAGATACGCAGTATTTT. It specifies CASSLRQPISTDTQYF.

The rearrangement joins TRBV29-1 to TRBJ1-1; no reliable D call. The CDR3 consists of 13 residues. Looked up from germline, CDR1 is SQVTM and CDR2 is ANQGSEA. The germline V and J ends were trimmed by 4 bases and 0 bases, with 9 bases remaining between them. CDR3 DNA: TGCAGCGTTGTGTCCGGGTTGAACACTGAAGCTTTCTTT. Encoded protein: CSVVSGLNTEAFF.

The chain employs TRBV10-3 and TRBJ1-5; unclear D gene. V gave up 3 bases and J gave up 2 bases, with 14 bases separating them. Germline V gene sequence: CDR1 ENHRY, CDR2 SYGVKD. This CDR3 region has 16 residues. DNA of the CDR3: TGTGCCATCAGTGAAGCGGCCGACATTGGCAATCAGCCCCAGCATTTT. The encoded protein is CAISEAADIGNQPQHF.

This clone was seen just once. This chain uses TRBV5-6 with TRBJ1-1; no clear D gene. Germline V gene sequence: CDR1 SGHDT, CDR2 YYEEEE. V was trimmed by 5 bases and J by 1 base, leaving 15 bases between them. The CDR3 contains 15 residues. Here the CDR3 reads CASRSGGIPNTEAFF. The CDR3 nucleotides are TGTGCCAGCAGGTCGGGCGGGATCCCGAACACTGAAGCTTTCTTT.

This rearrangement joins TRBV10-1 to TRBJ2-1, with 7 nucleotides matching TRBD2. V shed 0 bases, J shed 7 bases, and the junction held 6 bases outside the gene matches. CDR3 size: 15 residues. CDR1 is WNHNN and CDR2 is SYGVQD in the germline V gene (reference sequence). The CDR3: CASSESGGGGNEQFF. In DNA, the CDR3 is TGCGCCAGCAGTGAGTCGGGTGGGGGGGGGAATGAGCAGTTCTTC.

The chain employs TRBV6-5 and TRBJ2-3; 7 bases are shared with TRBD2. This CDR3 is built from 15 residues. The germline V gene encodes CDR1 MNHEY and CDR2 SVGAGI. V shed 0 bases and J 3 bases; nucleotides not matched to a gene: 3. CDR3 bases: TGTGCCAGCAGTTACTCGGGCGGGAGAACAGATACGCAGTATTTT. Translation gives CASSYSGGRTDTQYF.

V and J are TRBV19 and TRBJ2-1; 9 positions agree with TRBD2. Unmatched junction bases numbered 9, after V lost 5 bases and J lost 7 bases. This CDR3 spans 15 amino acids. Germline assignment: CDR1 LNHDA and CDR2 SQIVND (reference sequence). CDR3 region: CASSLVAGGANEQFF. The DNA of the CDR3 is TGTGCCAGTAGTCTCGTGGCGGGAGGGGCGAATGAGCAGTTCTTC.

Details on this clone: The sample contains more than one DNA sequence encoding this CDR3. J is TRBJ2-3 and V is TRBV7-9; D gene uncertain. Germline lookup yields CDR1 SEHNR and CDR2 FQNEAQ (reference sequence). The CDR3 is 12 amino acids. The ends were cut back, 5 bases at V and 2 bases at J, with 5 bases in the middle. This CDR3 reads CASSLSTDTQYF. The CDR3 DNA reads TGTGCCAGCAGCCTCTCCACAGATACGCAGTATTTT.

The chain employs TRBV11-1 and TRBJ2-7; 7 nucleotides match TRBD1. The V gene's germline CDR1 is SGHAT and CDR2 FQDESV (reference sequence). After removal of 4 bases from V and 4 bases from J, the junction contained 13 bases not matched to a gene. The CDR3 length is 16 residues. The CDR3 region is CASSSRKGGRGYEQYF. The CDR3 coding sequence is TGTGCCAGCAGCTCCCGAAAAGGGGGCCGTGGGTACGAGCAGTACTTC.

This clone occurred once. The gene calls are TRBV7-9 and TRBJ1-1, with unresolved D. The V gene lost 1 base and the J gene lost 8 bases, with 14 bases spanning the gap. The CDR3 loop spans 14 amino acids. Germline V gives CDR1 SEHNR, CDR2 FQNEAQ (reference sequence). The CDR3 coding sequence is TGTGCCAGCAGCTTAGAATCTAAAGCGTCGGAAGCTTTCTTT. Encoded protein: CASSLESKASEAFF.

The chain links TRBV6-1 to TRBJ1-2; 8 bases are shared with TRBD1. The CDR3 covers 13 residues. Germline CDR1 MNHNS, CDR2 SASEGT. Germline trimming cut 2 bases from V and 7 bases from J; bases unmatched to any gene: 3. This CDR3 reads CASSEQGAGGYTF. Here the CDR3 DNA reads TGTGCCAGCAGTGAACAGGGGGCAGGTGGCTACACCTTC.

V and J are TRBV27 and TRBJ1-1; D is unresolved. The CDR3 spans 13 residues. Per germline, CDR1 MNHEY and CDR2 SMNVEV (reference sequence). Trimming stripped 5 bases from V and 9 bases from J, with 16 bases between. CDR3 sequence reads: CASSMMGPLQAFF. The DNA of the CDR3 is TGTGCCAGCAGTATGATGGGCCCCCTGCAAGCTTTCTTT.